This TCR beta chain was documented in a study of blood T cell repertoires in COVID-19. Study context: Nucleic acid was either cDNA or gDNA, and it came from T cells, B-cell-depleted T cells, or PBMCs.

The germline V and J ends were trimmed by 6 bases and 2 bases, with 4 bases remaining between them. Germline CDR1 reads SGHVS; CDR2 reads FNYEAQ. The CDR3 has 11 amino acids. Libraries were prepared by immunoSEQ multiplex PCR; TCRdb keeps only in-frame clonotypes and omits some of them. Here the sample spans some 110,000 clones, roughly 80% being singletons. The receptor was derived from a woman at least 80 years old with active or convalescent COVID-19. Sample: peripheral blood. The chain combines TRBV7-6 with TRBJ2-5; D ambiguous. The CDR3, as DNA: TGTGCCAGCAGTAGACAAGAGACCCAGTACTTC. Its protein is CASSRQETQYF.